The clone carrying this T cell receptor (beta chain) was seen ten or more times. Its antigen remains unknown. MiXCR, run by TCRdb on the reads, gives a single entry per CDR3 protein. Of fewer than 300,000 distinct CDR3 sequences in the sample, around 25% are singletons; the top ten hold approximately 15%. The record originates from a study of T cell repertoires in cytomegalovirus infection. Whole-study context: CMV infection and matching HLA type were both indicated by public TCR beta signatures. Study-level findings and limits: The cumulative frequency of public TCR beta families identified carriers of CMV plus the relevant HLA.

The sample was PBMCs. This TCR came from a human donor in good health (CMV status not recorded). Some clones in this sample may be carry-over from other donors' samples.

In DNA form, the CDR3 reads TGTGCCAGCAGGTTGGGGACAGGGACAAGTAATGAGCAGTTCTTC. Its protein is CASRLGTGTSNEQFF. The V gene is TRBV7-2, the J gene TRBJ2-1; 9 nucleotides agree with TRBD1. CDR3 length: 15 residues. From germline, CDR1 is SGHTA and CDR2 FQGNSA. V gave up 6 bases and J gave up 7 bases; unmatched junction bases: 10.